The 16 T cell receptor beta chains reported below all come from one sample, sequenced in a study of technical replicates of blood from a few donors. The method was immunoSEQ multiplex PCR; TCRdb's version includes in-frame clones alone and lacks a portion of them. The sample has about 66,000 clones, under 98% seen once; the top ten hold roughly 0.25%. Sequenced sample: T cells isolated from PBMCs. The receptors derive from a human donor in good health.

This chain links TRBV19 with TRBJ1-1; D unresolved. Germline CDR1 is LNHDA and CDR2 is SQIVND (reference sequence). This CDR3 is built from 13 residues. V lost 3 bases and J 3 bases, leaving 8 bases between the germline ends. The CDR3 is CASSMIRDTEAFF. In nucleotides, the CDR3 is TGTGCCAGTAGTATGATCCGGGACACTGAAGCTTTCTTT. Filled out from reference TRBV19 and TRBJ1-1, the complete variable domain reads DGGITQSPKYLFRKEGQNVTLSCEQNLNHDAMYWYRQDPGQGLRLIYYSQIVNDFQKGDIAEGYSVSREKKESFPLTVTSAQKNPTAFYLCASSMIRDTEAFFGQGTRLTVV.

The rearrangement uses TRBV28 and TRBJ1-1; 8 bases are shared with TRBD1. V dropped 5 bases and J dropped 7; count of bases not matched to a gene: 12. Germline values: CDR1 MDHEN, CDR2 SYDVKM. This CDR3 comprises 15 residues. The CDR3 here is CASSVSTGGEGEAFF. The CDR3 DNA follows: TGTGCCAGCAGTGTCTCAACAGGGGGAGAAGGTGAAGCTTTCTTT. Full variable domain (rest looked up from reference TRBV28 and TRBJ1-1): DVKVTQSSRYLVKRTGEKVFLECVQDMDHENMFWYRQDPGLGLRLIYFSYDVKMKEKGDIPEGYSVSREKKERFSLILESASTNQTSMYLCASSVSTGGEGEAFFGQGTRLTVV.

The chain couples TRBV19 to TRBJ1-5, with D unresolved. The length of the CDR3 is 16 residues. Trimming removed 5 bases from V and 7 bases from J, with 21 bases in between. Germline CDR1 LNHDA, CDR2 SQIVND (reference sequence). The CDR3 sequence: CASSWAVQPREQPQHF. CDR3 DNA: TGTGCCAGTAGTTGGGCAGTCCAACCTCGGGAACAGCCCCAGCATTTT.

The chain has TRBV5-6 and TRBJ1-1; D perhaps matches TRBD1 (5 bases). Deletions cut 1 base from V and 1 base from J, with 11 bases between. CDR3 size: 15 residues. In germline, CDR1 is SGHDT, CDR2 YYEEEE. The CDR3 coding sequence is TGTGCCAGCAGCTTGAACCACAGGCCGAACACTGAAGCTTTCTTT. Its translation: CASSLNHRPNTEAFF.

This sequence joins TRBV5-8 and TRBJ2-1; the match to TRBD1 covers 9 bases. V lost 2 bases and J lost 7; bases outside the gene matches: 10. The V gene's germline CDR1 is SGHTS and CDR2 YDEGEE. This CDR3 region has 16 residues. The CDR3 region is CASSFRRQGVRNEQFF. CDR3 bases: TGTGCCAGCAGCTTCCGCCGACAGGGGGTTAGGAATGAGCAGTTCTTC.

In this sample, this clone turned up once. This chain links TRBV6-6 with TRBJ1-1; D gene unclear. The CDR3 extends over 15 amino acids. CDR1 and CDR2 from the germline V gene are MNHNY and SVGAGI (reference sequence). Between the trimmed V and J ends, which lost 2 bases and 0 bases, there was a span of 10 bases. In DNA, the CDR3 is TGTGCCAGCAGTTACGCGCAGACTTTGAACACTGAAGCTTTCTTT. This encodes CASSYAQTLNTEAFF.

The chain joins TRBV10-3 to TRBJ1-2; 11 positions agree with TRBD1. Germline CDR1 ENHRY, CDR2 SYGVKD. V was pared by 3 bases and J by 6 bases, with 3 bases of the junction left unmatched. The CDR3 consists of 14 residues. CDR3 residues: CAISEGGQGDGYTF. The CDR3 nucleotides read TGTGCCATCAGTGAAGGGGGACAGGGGGATGGCTACACCTTC.

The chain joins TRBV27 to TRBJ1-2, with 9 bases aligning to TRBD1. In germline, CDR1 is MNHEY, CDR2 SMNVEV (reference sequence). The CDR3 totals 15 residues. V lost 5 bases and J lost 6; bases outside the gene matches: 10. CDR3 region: CASSPTGGLGHGYTF. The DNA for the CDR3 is TGTGCCAGCAGTCCCACAGGGGGCCTAGGGCATGGCTACACCTTC.

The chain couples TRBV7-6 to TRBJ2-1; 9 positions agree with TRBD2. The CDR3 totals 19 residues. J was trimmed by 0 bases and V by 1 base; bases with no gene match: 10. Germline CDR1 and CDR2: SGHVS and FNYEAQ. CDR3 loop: CASSLVGGQREVSYNEQFF. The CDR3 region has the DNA TGTGCCAGCAGCTTAGTGGGGGGGCAGCGGGAGGTCTCCTACAATGAGCAGTTCTTC. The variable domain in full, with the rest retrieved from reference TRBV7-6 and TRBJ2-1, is GAGVSQSPRYKVTKRGQDVALRCDPISGHVSLYWYRQALGQGPEFLTYFNYEAQQDKSGLPNDRFSAERPEGSISTLTIQRTEQRDSAMYRCASSLVGGQREVSYNEQFFGPGTRLTVL.

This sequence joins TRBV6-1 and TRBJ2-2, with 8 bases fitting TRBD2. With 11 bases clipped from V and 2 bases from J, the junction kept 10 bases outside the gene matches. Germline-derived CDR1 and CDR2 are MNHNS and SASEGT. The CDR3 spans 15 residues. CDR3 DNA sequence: TGTGCCTCAGCGGTAGCGGGACCAAACACCGGGGAGCTGTTTTTT. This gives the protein CASAVAGPNTGELFF.

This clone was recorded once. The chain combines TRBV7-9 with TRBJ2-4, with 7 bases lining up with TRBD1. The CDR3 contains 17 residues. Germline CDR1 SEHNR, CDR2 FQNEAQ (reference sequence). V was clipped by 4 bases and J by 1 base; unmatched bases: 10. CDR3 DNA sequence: TGTGCCAGCAGCTCCTTGGGCAGGGGGTATGCCAAAAACATTCAGTACTTC. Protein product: CASSSLGRGYAKNIQYF.

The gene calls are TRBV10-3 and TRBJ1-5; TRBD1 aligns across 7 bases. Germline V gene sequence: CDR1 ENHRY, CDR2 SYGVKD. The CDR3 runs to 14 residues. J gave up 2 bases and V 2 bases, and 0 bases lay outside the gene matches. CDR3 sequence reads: CAISETGGNQPQHF. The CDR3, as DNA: TGTGCCATCAGTGAGACAGGGGGCAATCAGCCCCAGCATTTT.

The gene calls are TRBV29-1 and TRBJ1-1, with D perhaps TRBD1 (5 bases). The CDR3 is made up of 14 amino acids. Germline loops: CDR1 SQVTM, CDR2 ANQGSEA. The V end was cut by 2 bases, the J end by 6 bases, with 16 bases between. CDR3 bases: TGCAGCGTTGAAATCGCAGGAGGGGTTGCTGAAGCTTTCTTT. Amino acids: CSVEIAGGVAEAFF.

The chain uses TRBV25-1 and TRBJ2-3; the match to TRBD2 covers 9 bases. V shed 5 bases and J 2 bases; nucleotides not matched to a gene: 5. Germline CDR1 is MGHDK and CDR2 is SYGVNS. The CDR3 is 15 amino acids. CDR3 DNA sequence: TGTGCCAGCAGTCCCCCTAGCGGGATCACAGATACGCAGTATTTT. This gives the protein CASSPPSGITDTQYF.

CDR3 nucleotide sequence: TGTGCCAGCAGCGTGGGCGGGGAAACTGAAGCTTTCTTT. Translated, it gives CASSVGGETEAFF. V gene TRBV9 combines with J gene TRBJ1-1; unclear D gene. The CDR3 covers 13 residues. V lost 2 bases and J 5 bases, leaving 10 bases between the germline ends. CDR1 SGDLS and CDR2 YYNGEE come from the germline V gene. Full variable domain (remainder filled in from reference TRBV9 and TRBJ1-1): DSGVTQTPKHLITATGQRVTLRCSPRSGDLSVYWYQQSLDQGLQFLIQYYNGEERAKGNILERFSAQQFPDLHSELNLSSLELGDSALYFCASSVGGETEAFFGQGTRLTVV.

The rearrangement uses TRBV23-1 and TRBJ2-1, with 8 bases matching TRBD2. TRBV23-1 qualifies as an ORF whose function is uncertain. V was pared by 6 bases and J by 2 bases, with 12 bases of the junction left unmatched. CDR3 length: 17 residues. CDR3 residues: CASSRKILADPYNEQFF. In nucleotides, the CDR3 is TGCGCCAGCAGCCGAAAGATACTAGCGGACCCCTACAATGAGCAGTTCTTC.